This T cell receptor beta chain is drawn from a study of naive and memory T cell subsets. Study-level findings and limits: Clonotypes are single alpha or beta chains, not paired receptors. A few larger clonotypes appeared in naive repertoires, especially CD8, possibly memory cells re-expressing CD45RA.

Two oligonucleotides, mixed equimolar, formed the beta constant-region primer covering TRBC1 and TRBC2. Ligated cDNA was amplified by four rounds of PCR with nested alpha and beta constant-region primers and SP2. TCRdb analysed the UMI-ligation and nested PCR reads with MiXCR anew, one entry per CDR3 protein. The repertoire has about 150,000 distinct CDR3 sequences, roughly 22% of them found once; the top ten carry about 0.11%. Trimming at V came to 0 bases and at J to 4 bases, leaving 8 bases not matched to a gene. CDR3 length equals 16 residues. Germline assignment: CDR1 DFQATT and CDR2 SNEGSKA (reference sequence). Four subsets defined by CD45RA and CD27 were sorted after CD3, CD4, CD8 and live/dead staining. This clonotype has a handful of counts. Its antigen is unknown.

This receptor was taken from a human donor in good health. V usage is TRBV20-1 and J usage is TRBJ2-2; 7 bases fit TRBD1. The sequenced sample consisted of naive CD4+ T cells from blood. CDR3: CSARDLRRGTTGELFF. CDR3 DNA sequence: TGCAGTGCTAGAGATCTTCGCAGGGGGACCACCGGGGAGCTGTTTTTT.